The next 17 T cell receptor beta chains were all read from a single sample in a study of low-dose radiotherapy and immunotherapy resistance in tumors. Documented time point: after trial treatment. Specified treatment: LDRT plus nivolumab, ipilimumab, low-dose cyclophosphamide and aspirin (RACIN trial). With TRAV- and TRBV-specific primers, first-strand cDNA was made, covering the alpha and beta chains. With a constant-region primer and a V-primer adapter, TCRs were subjected to about 20 PCR cycles of amplification. MiXCR, run by TCRdb on the reads, gives a single entry per CDR3 protein. The sample has fewer than 110,000 distinct CDR3 sequences, around 20% seen once. Sample: PBMCs, taken after low-dose radiotherapy plus immunotherapy. These receptors were taken from a male donor with prostate cancer.

Regarding this clonotype: Being one base from a much bigger clone, this may be a read error. The chain uses TRBV5-1 and TRBJ2-7, with 8 bases that match TRBD1. This CDR3 spans 15 amino acids. CDR1 is SGHRS and CDR2 is YFSETQ in the germline V gene. The V and J ends lost 4 bases and 3 bases, in that order; junction bases with no gene match: 9. The CDR3 here is CASSPQPGQVYEQYF. CDR3 in DNA: TGCGCCAGCAGCCCCCAACCGGGACAGGTCTACGAGCAGTACTTC.

This clonotype occurred many times. For the CDR3, the DNA is TGTGCCACCCGACCCCTACAGAAGAACACTGAAGCTTTCTTT. Translation gives CATRPLQKNTEAFF. J is TRBJ1-1 and V is TRBV6-2 or TRBV6-3; D call uncertain. The CDR3 is 14 amino acids. V lost 10 bases and J 1 base, leaving 16 bases between the germline ends. Per germline, CDR1 MNHEY and CDR2 SVGEGT.

This clonotype has at least ten counts. J is TRBJ1-1 and V is TRBV20-1; possibly TRBD1 for D (6 bases). V was trimmed by 5 bases and J by 4 bases, leaving 11 bases between them. The germline V gene encodes CDR1 DFQATT and CDR2 SNEGSKA (reference sequence). The CDR3 spans 12 residues. CDR3 amino acids: CSASTGFTEAFF. The CDR3 DNA follows: TGCAGTGCTTCAACAGGGTTCACTGAAGCTTTCTTT.

Ten or more counts support this clonotype. This rearrangement joins TRBV5-6 to TRBJ2-1; TRBD1 matches 10 bases. After removal of 0 bases from V and 7 bases from J, the junction contained 1 base not matched to a gene. This CDR3 comprises 14 residues. Germline V gene data show CDR1 as SGHDT and CDR2 as YYEEEE. The DNA of the CDR3 is TGTGCCAGCAGCTTGGGACAGGGGGCGAATGAGCAGTTCTTC. Residues: CASSLGQGANEQFF.

This clonotype came up many times. This sequence joins TRBV9 and TRBJ2-3; D is undetermined. In germline, CDR1 is SGDLS, CDR2 YYNGEE. V was shortened by 5 bases and J by 5 bases, with 12 bases between the two germline ends. The CDR3 has 13 amino acids. CDR3 region: CASSPAVEDTQYF. CDR3 DNA sequence: TGTGCCAGCAGTCCCGCGGTCGAAGATACGCAGTATTTT.

The chain is built from TRBV5-1 and TRBJ2-2; TRBD1 might be the D (6 bases). CDR1 and CDR2 from the germline V gene are SGHRS and YFSETQ. Trimming took 3 bases from V and 5 from J, leaving 11 bases between them. The CDR3 is 14 residues long. The DNA for the CDR3 is TGCGCCAGCAGCTCTAAGGGACAAACCGGGGAGCTGTTTTTT. Translated: CASSSKGQTGELFF.

This clonotype was detected ten times or more. This chain links TRBV6-2 or TRBV6-3 with TRBJ1-5; TRBD1 aligns across 9 bases. Losses at the gene ends were 6 bases for V and 4 bases for J; bases not matched to a gene: 4. The CDR3 sequence is 14 residues long. The germline CDR1 and CDR2 sequences are MNHEY and SVGEGT. The CDR3 DNA sequence: TGTGCCAGCAGGGCCGGGACAGGGAATCAGCCCCAGCATTTT. Translation: CASRAGTGNQPQHF.

This clonotype came up many times. The rearrangement uses TRBV7-3 and TRBJ2-3, with TRBD2 as a possible D gene (6 bases). CDR3 length equals 13 residues. Deletions cut 6 bases from V and 3 bases from J, with 10 bases between. Germline V gene lookup returns CDR1 SGHTA and CDR2 FQGTGA. Here the CDR3 DNA reads TGTGCCAGCAGTCGGGACTCTACAGATACGCAGTATTTT. It codes for CASSRDSTDTQYF.

This clonotype was picked up many times. The chain couples TRBV20-1 to TRBJ2-1; D remains unclear. Between the trimmed V and J ends, which lost 3 bases and 6 bases, there was a span of 15 bases. The germline V gene encodes CDR1 DFQATT and CDR2 SNEGSKA (reference sequence). This CDR3 is built from 14 residues. The DNA of the CDR3 is TGCAGTGCTAGGGGCGTTCCTGGCACCAATGAGCAGTTCTTC. Protein product: CSARGVPGTNEQFF.

The V and J genes are TRBV13 and TRBJ1-1; weak D call: TRBD1 (6 bases). Germline assignment: CDR1 PRHDT and CDR2 FYEKMQ (reference sequence). The CDR3 consists of 13 residues. Trimming took off 10 bases at V and 5 bases at J, with 17 bases between the two ends. As DNA, the CDR3 is TGTGCCAACTACAGGGCGTCAGGAACTGAAGCTTTCTTT. Encoded protein: CANYRASGTEAFF.

There are many counts of this clonotype. The chain carries TRBV6-6 and TRBJ1-5; no definite D call. V gave up 0 bases and J gave up 4 bases, with 10 bases separating them. CDR1 and CDR2 from the germline V gene are MNHNY and SVGAGI (reference sequence). The CDR3 is 15 residues long. The CDR3 DNA sequence: TGTGCCAGCAGTTACTCGAGGGTCAGTAATCAGCCCCAGCATTTT. Amino acid sequence: CASSYSRVSNQPQHF.

The chain carries TRBV5-1 and TRBJ1-2, with D uncertain. This CDR3 is built from 15 residues. The V end lost 3 bases, the J end lost 7 bases, and 19 bases lay between the germline ends. The germline V gene encodes CDR1 SGHRS and CDR2 YFSETQ. The CDR3 region has the DNA TGCGCCAGCAGCTGGGAGGAGAGGGCCCGGGGTGGCTACACCTTC. As protein: CASSWEERARGGYTF.

This rearrangement joins TRBV7-9 to TRBJ2-7; possible D gene TRBD1, 6 bases. Trimming removed 4 bases at V and 0 bases at J, with 16 bases between. The CDR3 spans 16 residues. Looked up from germline, CDR1 is SEHNR and CDR2 is FQNEAQ (reference sequence). CDR3 region: CASSSLQGGSSYEQYF. Written as DNA, the CDR3 is TGTGCCAGCAGCTCCCTTCAAGGGGGTAGCTCCTACGAGCAGTACTTC.

A word on this clonotype: A read error may be the cause here, since a much bigger clone is one base away. The chain has TRBV7-6 and TRBJ2-2, with a weak D call TRBD2 (6 bases). This CDR3 spans 14 amino acids. CDR1 and CDR2 from the germline V gene are SGHVS and FNYEAQ. DNA for the CDR3: TGTGCCGTCGAAGGGCGGGGTAACACCGGGGAGCTGCTTTTT. Translating gives CAVEGRGNTGELLF.

This clonotype was counted ten times or more. V gene TRBV15 combines with J gene TRBJ2-2; D is undetermined. The V end lost 0 bases, the J end lost 0 bases, and 5 bases lay between the germline ends. This CDR3 has 15 amino acids. The germline CDR1 and CDR2 sequences are LNHNV and YYDKDF (reference sequence). CDR3 DNA: TGTGCCACCAGCAGAGATGGAGCGAACACCGGGGAGCTGTTTTTT. It translates to CATSRDGANTGELFF.

This clonotype was recorded many times. The chain employs TRBV11-3 and TRBJ2-3, with D tentatively TRBD2 (5 bases). The CDR3 spans 15 residues. Germline V gene sequence: CDR1 SGHNT, CDR2 YENEEA. V lost 5 bases, J lost 4 bases, and 16 bases lay in between. CDR3 in amino acids: CASSQDSYGADTQYF. The CDR3 DNA is TGTGCCAGCAGCCAGGACTCCTACGGCGCAGATACGCAGTATTTT.

Many counts were recorded for this clonotype. The chain uses TRBV30 and TRBJ2-2; 7 nucleotides align to TRBD2. Germline trimming cut 2 bases from V and 0 bases from J; bases unmatched to any gene: 3. The CDR3 loop spans 15 amino acids. Germline V gene sequence: CDR1 GTSNPN, CDR2 SVGIG (reference sequence). Written as DNA, the CDR3 is TGTGCCTGGAGTCGCGGGGGAACGAACACCGGGGAGCTGTTTTTT. Protein: CAWSRGGTNTGELFF.